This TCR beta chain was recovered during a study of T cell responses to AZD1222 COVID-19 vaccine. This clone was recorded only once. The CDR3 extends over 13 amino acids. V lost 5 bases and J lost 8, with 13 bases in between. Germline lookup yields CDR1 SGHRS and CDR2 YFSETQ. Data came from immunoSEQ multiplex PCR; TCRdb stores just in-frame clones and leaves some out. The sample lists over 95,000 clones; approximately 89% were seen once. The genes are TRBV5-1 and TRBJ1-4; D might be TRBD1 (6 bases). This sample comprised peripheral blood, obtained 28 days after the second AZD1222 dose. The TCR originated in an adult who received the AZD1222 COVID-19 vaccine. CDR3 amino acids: CASSPWTEEKLFF. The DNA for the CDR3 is TGCGCCAGCAGTCCCTGGACAGAAGAAAAACTGTTTTTT. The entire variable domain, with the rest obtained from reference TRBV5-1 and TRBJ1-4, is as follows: KAGVTQTPRYLIKTRGQQVTLSCSPISGHRSVSWYQQTPGQGLQFLFEYFSETQRNKGNFPGRFSGRQFSNSRSEMNVSTLELGDSALYLCASSPWTEEKLFFGSGTQLSVL.